A single sample gave rise to the 5 T cell receptor beta chains below, sequenced in a study of T cells in Graves' hyperthyroidism and ophthalmopathy. Amplification of TCR beta CDR3 regions was performed using RNA transcripts as template. TCR CDR3 underwent first-round RT-PCR with the HTBI primer set. TCRdb called the multiplex PCR reads again in MiXCR, with one record for every CDR3 protein. The repertoire consists of around 760,000 distinct CDR3 sequences, with around 40% occurring once and the leading ten covering less than 35%. Sequenced: blood. All receptors come from a woman in her 40s with Graves' hyperthyroidism.

The chain combines TRBV29-1 with TRBJ2-1; 8 bases match TRBD2. CDR1 and CDR2 (germline): SQVTM, ANQGSEA. The CDR3 has 15 amino acids. The V and J ends lost 4 bases and 0 bases, in that order; junction bases with no gene match: 5. In DNA form, the CDR3 reads TGCAGCGTTGGGGTGCTAGCGGGCTCCTACAATGAGCAGTTCTTC. Amino acid sequence: CSVGVLAGSYNEQFF.

The sample holds many counts of this clonotype. The junction departs from germline at one end; a sequencing error may be responsible. J is TRBJ1-1 and V is TRBV7-9, with 11 bases fitting TRBD1. The length of the CDR3 is 12 residues. CDR1 is SEHNR, CDR2 FQNEAQ, per germline (reference sequence). CDR3 amino acids: CASSLLRDRGDF. In DNA, the CDR3 is TGTGCCAGCAGCTTACTCCGGGACAGGGGGGACTTT.

Ten or more counts support this clonotype. This chain links TRBV4-1 with TRBJ2-7, with a weak D call TRBD1 (6 bases). Germline V gene data show CDR1 as MGHRA and CDR2 as YSYEKL. The CDR3 contains 14 residues. V lost 3 bases to trimming and J lost 4 bases, with 13 bases between them. CDR3 region: CASSHQPQGYEQYF. In DNA form, the CDR3 reads TGCGCCAGCAGCCATCAACCACAGGGTTACGAGCAGTACTTC.

This clonotype was observed a handful of times. The V gene is TRBV15, the J gene TRBJ2-7; D is unresolved. The J call may be in error: the DNA end matches TRBJ2-1 better. Germline CDR1 LNHNV, CDR2 YYDKDF (reference sequence). The CDR3 runs 15 residues. DNA for the CDR3: TGTGCCACCAGCATCCCCGTCGGGCGGCTCGCTGAGCAGTTCTTC. It codes for CATSIPVGRLAEQFF.

This clonotype has ten or more counts. J is TRBJ1-5 and V is TRBV7-2, with D perhaps matching TRBD1 (6 bases). The CDR3 runs to 14 residues. Trimming stripped 2 bases from V and 6 bases from J, with 11 bases between. Germline CDR1 and CDR2: SGHTA and FQGNSA. The CDR3 DNA follows: TGTGCCAGCAGCTTAATGGGACACTCTCAGCCCCAGCATTTT. Translation gives CASSLMGHSQPQHF.